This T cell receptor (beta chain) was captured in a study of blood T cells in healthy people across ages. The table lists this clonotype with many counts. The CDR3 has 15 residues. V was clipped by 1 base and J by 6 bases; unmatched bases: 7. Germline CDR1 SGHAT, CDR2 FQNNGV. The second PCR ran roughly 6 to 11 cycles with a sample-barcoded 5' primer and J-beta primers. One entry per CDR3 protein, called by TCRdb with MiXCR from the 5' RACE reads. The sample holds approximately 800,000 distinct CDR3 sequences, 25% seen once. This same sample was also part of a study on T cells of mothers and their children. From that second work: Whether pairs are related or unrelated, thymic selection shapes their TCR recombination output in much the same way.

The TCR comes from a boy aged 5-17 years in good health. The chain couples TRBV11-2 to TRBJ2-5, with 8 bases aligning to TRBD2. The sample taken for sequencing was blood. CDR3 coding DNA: TGTGCCAGCAGCTTAGGGACGGGAGGGCCTCAGACCCAGTACTTC. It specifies CASSLGTGGPQTQYF.